This is a list of T cell receptor beta chains from one sample in a study of T-cell memory formation after mild COVID-19. In TCRdb, the 5' RACE reads were re-called with MiXCR into one record per CDR3 protein. The sample has under 300,000 distinct CDR3 sequences, 16% seen once. The sequenced material came from PBMCs or a T cell subset sorted from them (not recorded which). The receptors were gathered from a man between 18 and 35 years old who had mild COVID-19 (a few samples of this study predate the infection). Cell type and time point are not known. CDR3s include the opening cysteine and the closing phenylalanine or tryptophan. Expanded clones get a size class; other rows say once, few or many, or leave the size out.

V	J	size	CDR3
TRBV30	TRBJ1-6	few	CAWSAGQTNYSPLHF
TRBV12-3/TRBV12-4	TRBJ1-5	many	CASSLGEWGIYSNQPQHF
TRBV7-6	TRBJ2-5	.	CASSLEVGAQYF
TRBV24-1	TRBJ1-2	many	CATSRGTNYGYTF
TRBV28	TRBJ1-4	few	CASRKTSGVQLFF
TRBV28	TRBJ2-4	.	CASSSGQAKNIQYF
TRBV4-2	TRBJ1-1	few	CASSQDRLGTSGGAFF
TRBV7-3	TRBJ2-2	many	CASSSGWTGELFF
TRBV7-9	TRBJ1-2	.	CASRLDTGGSYGYTF
TRBV18	TRBJ2-3	.	CASSPGLGADTQYF
TRBV4-3	TRBJ1-1	.	CASSHAQGVAEAFF
TRBV7-3	TRBJ1-2	few	CASSSDARAYPLF
TRBV12-3/TRBV12-4	TRBJ1-3	many	CASSLDRGNTIYF
TRBV25-1	TRBJ1-3	many	CASSPGHTGNTIYF